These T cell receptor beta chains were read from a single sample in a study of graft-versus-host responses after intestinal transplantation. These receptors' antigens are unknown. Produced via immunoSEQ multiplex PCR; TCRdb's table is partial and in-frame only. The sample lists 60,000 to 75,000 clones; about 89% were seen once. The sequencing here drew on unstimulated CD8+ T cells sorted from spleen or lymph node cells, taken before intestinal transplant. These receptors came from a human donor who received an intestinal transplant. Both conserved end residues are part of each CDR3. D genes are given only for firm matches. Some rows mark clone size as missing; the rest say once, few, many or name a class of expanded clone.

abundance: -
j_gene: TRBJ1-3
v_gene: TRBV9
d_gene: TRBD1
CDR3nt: TGTGCCAGCAGCGTAGAGGGGACAGGACGACTCTCTGGAAACACCATATATTTT
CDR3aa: CASSVEGTGRLSGNTIYF

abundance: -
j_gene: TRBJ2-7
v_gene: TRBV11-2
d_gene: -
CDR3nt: TGTGCCAGCAGCGGGCCCCCCGCAATCTACGAGCAGTACTTC
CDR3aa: CASSGPPAIYEQYF

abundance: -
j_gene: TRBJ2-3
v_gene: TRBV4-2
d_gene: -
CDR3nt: TGTGCCAGCAGCCTAGTTGCTACCCCGATCGCAGATACGCAGTATTTT
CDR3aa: CASSLVATPIADTQYF

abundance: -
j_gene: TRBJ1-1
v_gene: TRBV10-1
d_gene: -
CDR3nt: TGCGCCAGCAGTGTTGGCTTCAGCACTGAAGCTTTCTTT
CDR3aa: CASSVGFSTEAFF

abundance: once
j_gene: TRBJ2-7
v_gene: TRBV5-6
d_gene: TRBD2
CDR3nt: TGTGCCAGCAGCTTCGGGAGCGGGAGTTACGAGCAGTACTTC
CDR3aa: CASSFGSGSYEQYF

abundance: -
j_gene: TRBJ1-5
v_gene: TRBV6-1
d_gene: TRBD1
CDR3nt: TGTGCCAGCAGAGAGGACAGGTCCCAGAATCAGCCCCAGCATTTT
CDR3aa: CASREDRSQNQPQHF

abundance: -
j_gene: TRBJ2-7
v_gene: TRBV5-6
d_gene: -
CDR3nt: TGTGCCAGCAGCTTGGGGGCCTTGCCCCACGAGCAGTACTTC
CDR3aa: CASSLGALPHEQYF

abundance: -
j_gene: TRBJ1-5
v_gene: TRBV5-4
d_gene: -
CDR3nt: TGTGCCAGCAGCTTAAGCAGGGGTTGGAATCAGCCCCAGCATTTT
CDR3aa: CASSLSRGWNQPQHF

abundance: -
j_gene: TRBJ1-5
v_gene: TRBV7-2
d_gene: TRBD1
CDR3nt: TGTGCCAGCAGCTCAGTCGACCGGGACAGGGGTCAGCCCCAGCATTTT
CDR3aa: CASSSVDRDRGQPQHF

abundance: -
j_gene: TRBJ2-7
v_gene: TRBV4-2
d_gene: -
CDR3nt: TGTGCCAGCAGCCAAGAGATTAGCGAGAGCTCCTACGAGCAGTACTTC
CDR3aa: CASSQEISESSYEQYF

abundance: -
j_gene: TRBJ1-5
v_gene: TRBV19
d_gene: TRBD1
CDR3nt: TGTGCCAGTAGTCCATGGGGACAGGGCAATCAGCCCCAGCATTTT
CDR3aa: CASSPWGQGNQPQHF

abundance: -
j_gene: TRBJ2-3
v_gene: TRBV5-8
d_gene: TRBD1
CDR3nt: TGTGCCAGCAGCCTCGGACAGGGGGCAGATACGCAGTATTTT
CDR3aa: CASSLGQGADTQYF

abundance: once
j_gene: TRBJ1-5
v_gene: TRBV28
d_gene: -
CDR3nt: TGTGCCAGCAGTTTTTATAGCAATCAGCCCCAGCATTTT
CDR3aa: CASSFYSNQPQHF

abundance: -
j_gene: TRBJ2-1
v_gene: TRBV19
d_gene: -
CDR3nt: TGTGCCAGTAGTATGAGGGATACCTACAATGAGCAGTTCTTC
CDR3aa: CASSMRDTYNEQFF

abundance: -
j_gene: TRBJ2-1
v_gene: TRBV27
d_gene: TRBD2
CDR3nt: TGTGCCAGCAGCCGGACCGGGACTAGCGGCTACAATGAGCAGTTCTTC
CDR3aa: CASSRTGTSGYNEQFF

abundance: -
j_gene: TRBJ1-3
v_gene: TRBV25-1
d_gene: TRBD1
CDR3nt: TGTGCCAGCAGTGAATGGGGACAGGGAGGCAACACCATATATTTT
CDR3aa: CASSEWGQGGNTIYF

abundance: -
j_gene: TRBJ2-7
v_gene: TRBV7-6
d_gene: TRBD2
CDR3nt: TGTGCCAGCAGCGCCACGGGACTAGAGGGGTACGAGCAGTACTTC
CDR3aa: CASSATGLEGYEQYF

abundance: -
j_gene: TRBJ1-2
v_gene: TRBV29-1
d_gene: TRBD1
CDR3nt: TGCAGCGTTCCGGACAGGGGGGGCTACACCTTC
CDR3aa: CSVPDRGGYTF

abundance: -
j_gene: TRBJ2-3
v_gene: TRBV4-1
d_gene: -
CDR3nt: TGCGCCAGCAGCCGAGAGGGCGTAGATACGCAGTATTTT
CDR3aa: CASSREGVDTQYF

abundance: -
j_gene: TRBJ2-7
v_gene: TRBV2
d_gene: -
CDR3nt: TGTGCCAGCAGTGGGCATGACTCCTACGAGCAGTACTTC
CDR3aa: CASSGHDSYEQYF

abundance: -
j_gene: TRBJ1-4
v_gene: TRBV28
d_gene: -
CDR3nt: TGTGCCAGCAGTCAGGACGGGAGTGGGGAAAAACTGTTTTTT
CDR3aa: CASSQDGSGEKLFF

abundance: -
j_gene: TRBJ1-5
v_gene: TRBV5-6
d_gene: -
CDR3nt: TGTGCCAGCAGCTTGTCGGGGGTTAGAAATCAGCCCCAGCATTTT
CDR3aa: CASSLSGVRNQPQHF

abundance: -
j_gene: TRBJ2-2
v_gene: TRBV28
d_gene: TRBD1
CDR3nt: TGTGCCAGCAGCCGTCCCGGGACAGGGATCCTCAGAACCGGGGAGCTGTTTTTT
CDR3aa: CASSRPGTGILRTGELFF

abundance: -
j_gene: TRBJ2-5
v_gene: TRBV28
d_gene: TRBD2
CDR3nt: TGTGCCAGCAGTCCCCGGGAGGTCCCCGGGAGTTTAGCCCAGTACTTC
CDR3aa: CASSPREVPGSLAQYF

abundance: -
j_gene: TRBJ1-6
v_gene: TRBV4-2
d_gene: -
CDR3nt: TGTGCCAGCAGCCAAGTGATAAGGGGCCCCTATAATTCACCCCTCCACTTT
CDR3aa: CASSQVIRGPYNSPLHF

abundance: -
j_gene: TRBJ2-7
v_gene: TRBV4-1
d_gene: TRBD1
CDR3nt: TGCGCCAGCAGCCAATGGGTGTTCCGGGACAGGGGGCGTGAGCAGTACTTC
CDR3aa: CASSQWVFRDRGREQYF

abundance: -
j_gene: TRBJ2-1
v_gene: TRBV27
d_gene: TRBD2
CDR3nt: TGTGCCAGCAGTTTTGGGGGAGGGGATTACAATGAGCAGTTCTTC
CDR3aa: CASSFGGGDYNEQFF

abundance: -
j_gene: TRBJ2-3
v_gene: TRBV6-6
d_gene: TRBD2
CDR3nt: TGTGCCAGCAGTTCTAGCGGGAGCACAGATACGCAGTATTTT
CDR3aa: CASSSSGSTDTQYF

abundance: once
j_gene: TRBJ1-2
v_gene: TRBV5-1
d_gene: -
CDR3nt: TGCGCCAGCAGTCAAGGGGTCTCTAACTATGGCTACACCTTC
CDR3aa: CASSQGVSNYGYTF

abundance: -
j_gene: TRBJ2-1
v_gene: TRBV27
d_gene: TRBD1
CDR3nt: TGTGCCAGCAGGGGATGGGACAGGCGCTACAATGAGCAGTTCTTC
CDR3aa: CASRGWDRRYNEQFF

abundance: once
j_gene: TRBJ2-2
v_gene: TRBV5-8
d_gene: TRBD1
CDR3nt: TGTGCCAGCAGCTTCATTGGGACAGGGGGAGCGGGAAGTACCGGGGAGCTGTTTTTT
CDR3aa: CASSFIGTGGAGSTGELFF

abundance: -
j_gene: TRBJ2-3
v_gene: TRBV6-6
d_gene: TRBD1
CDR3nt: TGTGCCAGCAGTGACAGGGGGCGCACAGATACGCAGTATTTT
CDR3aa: CASSDRGRTDTQYF

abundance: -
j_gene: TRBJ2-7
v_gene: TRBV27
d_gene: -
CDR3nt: TGTGCCAGCGGAAACAGGTCCGACGAGCAGTACTTC
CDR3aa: CASGNRSDEQYF

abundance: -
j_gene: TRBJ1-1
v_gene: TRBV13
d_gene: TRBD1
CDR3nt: TGTGCCAGCAGCCACTCGGGGTGGGGGACAGGCAGAGCTTTCTTT
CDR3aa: CASSHSGWGTGRAFF

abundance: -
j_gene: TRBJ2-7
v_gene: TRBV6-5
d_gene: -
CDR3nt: TGTGCCAGCAGTTCCACACACTGGGAGGTTGGGGACGAGCAGTACTTC
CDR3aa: CASSSTHWEVGDEQYF

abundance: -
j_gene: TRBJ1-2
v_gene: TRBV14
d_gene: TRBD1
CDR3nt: TGTGCCAGCGGGCGACAGGGGGTTAGTGGGTATGGCTACACCTTC
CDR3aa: CASGRQGVSGYGYTF

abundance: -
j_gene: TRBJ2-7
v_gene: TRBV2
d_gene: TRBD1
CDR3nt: TGTGCCAGCAGTGTTGCACAGGGGGACTCCTACGAGCAGTACTTC
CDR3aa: CASSVAQGDSYEQYF